These 2 T cell receptor beta chains share one sample of origin, sequenced in a study of cytomegalovirus exposure and HLA in healthy donors (dated by TCRdb to about 2017). The protocol used for the library was the immunoSEQ multiplex PCR assay. The multiplex PCR relied on a mix of 60 forward primers for TCR Vbeta segments and 13 reverse primers for TCR Jbeta segments. Held by TCRdb, this immuneACCESS table contains in-frame sequences only and omits some clones. Under half of the omission traces to an unresolved V gene where checked; the cause of the rest is unknown. For this sample the table gives about 160,000 clones, of which 75% to 90% were detected only once. The top ten constitute over 1.5% of the sample. The sequenced sample consisted of PBMCs. Receptors originate from a woman between 18 and 30 years old in good health and CMV-seronegative.

The CDR3 nucleotides are TGTGCTAGTGGTTTCAAGAACACTGAAGCTTTCTTT. This codes for CASGFKNTEAFF. The rearrangement links TRBV12-5 to TRBJ1-1; no reliable D call. The CDR3 length is 12 residues. Trimming left V 3 bases short and J 1 base short, with 3 bases between. The V gene's germline CDR1 is LGHNT and CDR2 FRNRAP.

This clone was detected a few times. The rearrangement joins TRBV6-5 to TRBJ1-5; D is undetermined. The germline CDR1 and CDR2 sequences are MNHEY and SVGAGI. The CDR3 is 15 amino acids. Trimming took 2 bases from V and 5 from J, leaving 13 bases between them. CDR3 protein: CASSYLAEGDQPQHF. CDR3 bases: TGTGCCAGCAGTTACCTCGCCGAAGGAGATCAGCCCCAGCATTTT.